These T cell receptor beta chains were read from a single sample in a study of T-cell reconstitution after alpha-beta-depleted transplantation in children. MiXCR, run by TCRdb on the PCR reads, gives a single entry per CDR3 protein. The profile shows 450,000 to 600,000 distinct CDR3 sequences, about 16% of them singletons. The input for sequencing was PBMCs from the stem cell graft donor, taken from the stem cell graft. Receptors originate from a human donor who donated a stem cell graft to a child with acute lymphoblastic leukemia. CDR3s include the opening cysteine and the closing phenylalanine or tryptophan. The D gene is left open where the match is weak. Rows may omit the clone size; those that give it use once, few, many or a size class.

- | TRBJ2-5 | TRBD1 | TRBV20-1 | TGCAGTGCTGCGGTCCAGGGGGCGTTTGGGGAGACCCAGTACTTC | CSAAVQGAFGETQYF
- | TRBJ1-4 | - | TRBV12-3/TRBV12-4 | TGTGCCAGCACCCCCGGGGGGCTGTCTAATGAAAAACTGTTTTTT | CASTPGGLSNEKLFF
- | TRBJ2-5 | TRBD2 | TRBV10-1 | TGCGCCAGCAGCCGCGGGAGGGGGGCCCTCCAAGAGACCCAGTACTTC | CASSRGRGALQETQYF
once | TRBJ2-5 | TRBD2 | TRBV7-2 | TGTGCCAGCAGCGTTCCCAGGAAACCGGACAGGGAGCGGGAGGGTGGCCAAGAGACCCAGTACTTC | CASSVPRKPDREREGGQETQYF
few | TRBJ2-1 | - | TRBV29-1 | TGCAGCGTTGATATGGGGCTAGATCGCAATGAGCAGTTCTTC | CSVDMGLDRNEQFF
few | TRBJ2-1 | TRBD2 | TRBV20-1 | TGCAGTGCTAGTGTTGTTACGGGACTAGCGTCCCGAAGCTCCTACAATGAGCAGTTCTTC | CSASVVTGLASRSSYNEQFF
- | TRBJ1-1 | - | TRBV27 | TGTGCCAGCAGTTTTCGTTTATGGGGTGGGACCACAAACACTGAAGCTTTCTTT | CASSFRLWGGTTNTEAFF
- | TRBJ2-1 | - | TRBV5-1 | TGCGCCAGCAGCTTGGAGGCAGGGGTGGCCTACAATGAGCAGTTCTTC | CASSLEAGVAYNEQFF
- | TRBJ2-7 | - | TRBV20-1 | TGCAGTGCTAGAGATTTTGGCGAGAACGAGCAGTACTTC | CSARDFGENEQYF
- | TRBJ1-1 | TRBD1 | TRBV29-1 | TGCAGCGTCGAGTACATCGTGACAGGGATAATCACTGAAGCTTTCTTT | CSVEYIVTGIITEAFF
many | TRBJ2-7 | - | TRBV18 | TGTGCCAGCTCACCACCCATTAGCGCCTACGAGCAGTACTTC | CASSPPISAYEQYF
few | TRBJ2-7 | - | TRBV10-3 | TGTGCCATCAGGAGCGCCGACGAGCAGTACTTC | CAIRSADEQYF
- | TRBJ1-1 | - | TRBV5-1 | TGCGCCAGCAGCTTGAGGCCAGATCTTACTGAAGCTTTCTTT | CASSLRPDLTEAFF
many | TRBJ2-3 | - | TRBV9 | TGTGCCAGCAGCGGGGTCACAGATACGCAGTATTTT | CASSGVTDTQYF
few | TRBJ1-1 | - | TRBV5-1 | TGCGCCAGCAGCTTATACCTGTACACTGAAGCTTTCTTT | CASSLYLYTEAFF
few | TRBJ1-5 | - | TRBV12-3/TRBV12-4 | TGTGCCAGCAGTTTCCCCAGGGCCCTAAATCAGCCCCAGCATTTT | CASSFPRALNQPQHF
few | TRBJ1-6 | - | TRBV20-1 | TGCAGTGCTAGACCCTGGGGGAAGTCACCCCTCCACTTT | CSARPWGKSPLHF
- | TRBJ2-1 | - | TRBV20-1 | TGCAGTGCTCCCTACCCCAGCGCGAGCTCCTACAATGAGCAGTTCTTC | CSAPYPSASSYNEQFF
many | TRBJ2-3 | - | TRBV5-8 | TGTGCCAGCAGCTTGGGGTCTTATCCTAGCACAGATACGCAGTATTTT | CASSLGSYPSTDTQYF